This T cell receptor (beta chain) is from a study of CD8+ T cells in alopecia areata. This clone was counted once. The CDR3 consists of 14 residues. In germline, CDR1 is KGHSH, CDR2 LQKENI. Trimming took 3 bases from V and 4 from J; bases not matched to a gene: 1. Extraction and reverse transcription of RNA yielded cDNA as the sequencing template. Assay used: immunoSEQ multiplex PCR; TCRdb lists only in-frame clones, some missing. The sample lists around 150,000 clones, around 55% occurring once. The TCR comes from a human donor in good health. Sequenced: CD4+ T cells sorted from blood. The chain employs TRBV18 and TRBJ2-5; the match to TRBD1 covers 11 bases. The CDR3 DNA sequence: TGTGCCAGCTCACCGGGACAGGGGGTAGAGACCCAGTACTTC. Its protein is CASSPGQGVETQYF.